These 20 T cell receptor beta chains were sequenced from one sample in a study of patients and donors after allogeneic stem cell transplantation. A single record per CDR3 protein comes from TCRdb applying MiXCR to the RT-PCR reads. The sample lists more than 55,000 distinct CDR3 sequences; 13% were seen once. Sample: blood, either unsorted or a sorted T cell fraction (not recorded which). The origin of the receptors is a human donor who was either an allogeneic HSCT recipient or a stem cell or donor lymphocyte infusion donor (not recorded which). It is not recorded whose cells these are; they may come from a transplant donor.

This chain's CDR3 is CASSSRGVLYGYTF. CDR3 DNA: TGTGCCAGCAGTTCCAGGGGGGTCCTGTATGGCTACACCTTC. The V call is TRBV27, the J call TRBJ1-2, with TRBD1 identical over 7 bases. The germline CDR1 and CDR2 sequences are MNHEY and SMNVEV (reference sequence). With V trimmed by 4 bases and J by 5 bases, 7 bases remained unmatched. The CDR3 consists of 14 residues.

This clonotype was picked up a small number of times. The chain combines TRBV5-1 with TRBJ2-7; D perhaps matches TRBD1 (5 bases). Trimming shortened V by 7 bases and J by 3 bases, and 14 bases separated the two germline ends. Per germline, CDR1 SGHRS and CDR2 YFSETQ. This CDR3 comprises 13 residues. Here the CDR3 DNA reads TGCGCCAGCGGCACTGACAGACTCTACGAGCAGTACTTC. Encoded protein: CASGTDRLYEQYF.

The chain uses TRBV7-9 and TRBJ2-1; 9 nucleotides agree with TRBD2. Germline V gene sequence: CDR1 SEHNR, CDR2 FQNEAQ (reference sequence). V was clipped by 1 base and J by 12 bases; unmatched bases: 13. CDR3 length equals 16 residues. The CDR3 is CASSLELVTSGTGQFF. The CDR3 DNA sequence: TGTGCCAGCAGCTTAGAATTGGTGACTAGCGGAACTGGGCAGTTCTTC.

This clonotype was recorded many times. This chain joins TRBV5-1 and TRBJ2-7; D is uncertain. The germline V and J ends were trimmed by 4 bases and 1 base, with 12 bases remaining between them. CDR1 is SGHRS, CDR2 YFSETQ, per germline. The CDR3 totals 14 residues. The CDR3 nucleotides read TGCGCCAGCAGCCCAGCATCGACTTCCTACGAGCAGTACTTC. Protein sequence: CASSPASTSYEQYF.

The V call is TRBV29-1, the J call TRBJ2-7; no definite D call. Germline V CDR1 and CDR2: SQVTM, ANQGSEA. Trimming removed 3 bases from V and 3 bases from J, with 6 bases in between. This CDR3 spans 11 amino acids. The CDR3 bases are TGCAGCGTTGAGGCAGACTACGAGCAGTACTTC. It yields the protein CSVEADYEQYF.

This clonotype was detected many times. Written as DNA, the CDR3 is TGTGCCAGCAGTTCCCGCCGGGAGCCCACAGATACGCAGTATTTT. Its translation is CASSSRREPTDTQYF. The rearrangement uses TRBV12-3 or TRBV12-4 and TRBJ2-3; tentative D call: TRBD2 (6 bases). The CDR3 runs 15 residues. V shed 4 bases and J shed 2 bases, with 13 bases lying between them.

This clonotype was detected ten times or more. The rearrangement joins TRBV7-9 to TRBJ1-2; the D is unclear. Trimming removed 3 bases at V and 1 base at J, with 15 bases between. Germline CDR1 SEHNR, CDR2 FQNEAQ (reference sequence). This CDR3 has 16 amino acids. DNA of the CDR3: TGTGCCAGCAGCTTCAACCCGGACGGATATAACTATGGCTACACCTTC. Translating it yields CASSFNPDGYNYGYTF.

V is TRBV27 and J is TRBJ2-1; D is ambiguous. This CDR3 is 13 amino acids long. The germline gives CDR1 MNHEY, CDR2 SMNVEV (reference sequence). The ends were cut back, 8 bases at V and 0 bases at J, with 8 bases in the middle. The CDR3 spells CASLGFSYNEQFF. CDR3 nucleotides: TGTGCCAGCTTAGGGTTCTCCTACAATGAGCAGTTCTTC.

The chain uses TRBV3-1 and TRBJ2-2, with TRBD1 matching 7 bases. There are 13 residues in the CDR3. The V segment lost 4 bases and the J segment 8 bases; nucleotides outside the gene matches: 4. Germline V gene lookup returns CDR1 LGHDT and CDR2 YNNKEL (reference sequence). CDR3 DNA: TGTGCCAGCAGCCCAGGGGGATCTGGGGAGCTGTTTTTT. Translated, it gives CASSPGGSGELFF.

This clonotype has only a few counts. The V and J genes are TRBV11-2 and TRBJ2-5, with TRBD1 matching 11 bases. The CDR3 is made up of 17 amino acids. V was clipped by 5 bases and J by 5 bases; unmatched bases: 13. The germline V gene encodes CDR1 SGHAT and CDR2 FQNNGV. CDR3 protein: CASSPTGGQGAKETQYF. For the CDR3, the DNA is TGTGCCAGCAGCCCAACCGGCGGACAGGGGGCCAAGGAGACCCAGTACTTC.

The J gene is TRBJ2-7, the V gene TRBV4-1; perhaps TRBD1 as D (6 bases). Germline-derived CDR1 and CDR2 are MGHRA and YSYEKL. V was shortened by 1 base and J by 4 bases, with 14 bases between the two germline ends. CDR3 length: 15 amino acids. CDR3 bases: TGCGCCAGCAGCCAAGTGGGGCAGGGGAAATACGAGCAGTACTTC. Translated, it gives CASSQVGQGKYEQYF.

V is TRBV29-1 and J is TRBJ2-7; maybe TRBD1 (6 bases). The length of the CDR3 is 16 residues. V was pared by 3 bases and J by 3 bases, with 21 bases between. Per germline, CDR1 SQVTM and CDR2 ANQGSEA. The CDR3 region has the DNA TGCAGCGTTGAGGCACAGGGAAGAGCCCTAGGCTACGAGCAGTACTTC. Amino acid sequence: CSVEAQGRALGYEQYF.

V is TRBV7-9 and J is TRBJ2-3; maybe TRBD2 (6 bases). Trimming shortened V by 5 bases and J by 6 bases, and 18 bases separated the two germline ends. The CDR3 contains 15 residues. CDR1 SEHNR and CDR2 FQNEAQ come from the germline V gene (reference sequence). The CDR3 region is CASSPVPGVWDTQYF. In DNA form, the CDR3 reads TGTGCCAGCAGCCCCGTCCCGGGAGTATGGGATACGCAGTATTTT.

The chain has TRBV20-1 and TRBJ2-1; no reliable D call. Germline V gives CDR1 DFQATT, CDR2 SNEGSKA (reference sequence). Trimming took 2 bases from V and 6 from J, leaving 5 bases between them. The CDR3 covers 11 residues. This CDR3 reads CSARLLNEQFF. The CDR3 DNA is TGCAGTGCTAGACTTCTCAATGAGCAGTTCTTC.

This clonotype was seen repeatedly, ten times or more. The chain links TRBV5-6 to TRBJ1-2; D ambiguous. The V gene lost 5 bases and the J gene lost 0 bases, with 11 bases spanning the gap. CDR1 is SGHDT and CDR2 is YYEEEE in the germline V gene. This CDR3 contains 14 residues. The CDR3 sequence: CASSSLRANYGYTF. The CDR3 nucleotides are TGTGCCAGCAGTTCCCTGAGAGCTAACTATGGCTACACCTTC.

This clonotype was seen only a few times. V gene TRBV5-1 combines with J gene TRBJ2-7, with D possibly TRBD1 on 5 matching bases. The CDR3 contains 16 residues. Germline CDR1 is SGHRS and CDR2 is YFSETQ. The germline V and J ends were trimmed by 4 bases and 1 base, with 18 bases remaining between them. CDR3 sequence reads: CASSGQQDINSYEQYF. The CDR3 DNA reads as TGCGCCAGCAGCGGTCAACAGGATATTAATTCCTACGAGCAGTACTTC.

V gene TRBV19 combines with J gene TRBJ2-1, with 14 bases lining up with TRBD2. The CDR3 covers 15 residues. CDR1 LNHDA and CDR2 SQIVND come from the germline V gene (reference sequence). Trimming at V came to 4 bases and at J to 8 bases, leaving 4 bases not matched to a gene. The CDR3 DNA reads TGTGCCAGTAGTAGAGGACTAGCGGGAGGCCATGAGCAGTTCTTC. It codes for CASSRGLAGGHEQFF.

This sequence joins TRBV4-2 and TRBJ2-3; 10 bases agree with TRBD2. CDR3 length equals 18 residues. V shed 2 bases, J shed 4 bases, and the junction held 12 bases outside the gene matches. From germline, CDR1 is LGHNA and CDR2 YNFKEQ. The CDR3 bases are TGTGCCAGCAGCCAAAATACCCTAGCGGGAGTTCGACCAGATACGCAGTATTTT. It translates to CASSQNTLAGVRPDTQYF.

This clonotype has ten or more counts. The rearrangement joins TRBV12-3 or TRBV12-4 to TRBJ1-3, with D unclear. The V gene lost 5 bases and the J gene lost 6 bases, with 8 bases spanning the gap. The CDR3 runs to 12 residues. CDR3: CASSLNLNTIYF. Written as DNA, the CDR3 is TGTGCCAGCAGTCTAAATTTAAACACCATATATTTT.

The chain couples TRBV29-1 to TRBJ2-7, with D possibly matching TRBD2 (6 bases). With 7 bases removed from V and 7 bases from J, the gap between germline ends came to 20 bases. The germline V gene has CDR1 SQVTM and CDR2 ANQGSEA. CDR3 length: 13 amino acids. CDR3 residues: CSAEGLRYGEQYF. The CDR3 coding sequence is TGCAGCGCCGAGGGACTTCGTTATGGGGAGCAGTACTTC.